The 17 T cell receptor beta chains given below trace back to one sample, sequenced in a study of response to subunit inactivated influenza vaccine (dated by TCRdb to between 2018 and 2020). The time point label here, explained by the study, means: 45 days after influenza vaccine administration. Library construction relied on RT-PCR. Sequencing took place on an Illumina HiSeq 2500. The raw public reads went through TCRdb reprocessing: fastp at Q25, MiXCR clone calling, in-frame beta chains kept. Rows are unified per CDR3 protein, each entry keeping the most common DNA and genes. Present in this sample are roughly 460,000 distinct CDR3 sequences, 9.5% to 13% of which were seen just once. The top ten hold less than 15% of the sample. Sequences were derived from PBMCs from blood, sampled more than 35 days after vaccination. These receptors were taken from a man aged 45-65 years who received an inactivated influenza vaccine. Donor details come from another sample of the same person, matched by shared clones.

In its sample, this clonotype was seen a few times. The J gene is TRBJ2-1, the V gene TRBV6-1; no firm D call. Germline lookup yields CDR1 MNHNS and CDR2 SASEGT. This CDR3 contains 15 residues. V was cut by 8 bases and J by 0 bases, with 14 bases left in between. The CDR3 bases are TGTGCCAGCGGGAACCCTGAGAGCTCCTACAATGAGCAGTTCTTC. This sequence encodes CASGNPESSYNEQFF.

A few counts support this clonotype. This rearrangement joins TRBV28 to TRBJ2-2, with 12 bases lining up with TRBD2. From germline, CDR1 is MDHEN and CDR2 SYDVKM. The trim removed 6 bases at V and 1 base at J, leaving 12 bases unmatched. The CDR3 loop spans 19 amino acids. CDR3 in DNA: TGTGCCAGCAGATATTCGGCACTAGCGGGGGGATGGAACACCGGGGAGCTGTTTTTT. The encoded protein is CASRYSALAGGWNTGELFF.

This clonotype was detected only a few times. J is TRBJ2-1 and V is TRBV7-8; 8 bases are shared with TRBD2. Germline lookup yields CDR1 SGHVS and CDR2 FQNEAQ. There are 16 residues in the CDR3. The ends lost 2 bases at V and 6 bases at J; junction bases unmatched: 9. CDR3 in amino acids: CASSLPPGLGSNEQFF. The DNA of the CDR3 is TGTGCCAGCAGCTTACCCCCGGGACTAGGAAGCAATGAGCAGTTCTTC.

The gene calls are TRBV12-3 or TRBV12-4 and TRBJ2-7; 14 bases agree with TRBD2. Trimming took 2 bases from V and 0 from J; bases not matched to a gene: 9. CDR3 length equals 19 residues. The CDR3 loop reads CASSLKGTSGSFSSYEQYF. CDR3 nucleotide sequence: TGTGCCAGCAGTTTAAAGGGGACTAGCGGGAGTTTCTCCTCCTACGAGCAGTACTTC.

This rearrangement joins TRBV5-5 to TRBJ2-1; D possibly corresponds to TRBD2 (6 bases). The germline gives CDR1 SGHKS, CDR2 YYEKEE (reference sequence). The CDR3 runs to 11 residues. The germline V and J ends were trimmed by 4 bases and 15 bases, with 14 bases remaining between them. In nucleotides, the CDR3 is TGTGCCAGCAGCCTAGAGACTAGTCCGTTCTTC. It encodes CASSLETSPFF.

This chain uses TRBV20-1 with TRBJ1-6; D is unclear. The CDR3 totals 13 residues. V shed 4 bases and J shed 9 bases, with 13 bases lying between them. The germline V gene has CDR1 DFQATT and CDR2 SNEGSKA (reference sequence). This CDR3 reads CSATLDGPSPLHF. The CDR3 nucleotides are TGCAGTGCTACGCTCGATGGGCCTTCACCCCTCCACTTT.

The CDR3 coding sequence is TGTGCCACCAGCAGAGATGTGTATGAGCAGTTCTTC. It encodes CATSRDVYEQFF. The rearrangement links TRBV15 to TRBJ2-1; D is unresolved. The V gene's germline CDR1 is LNHNV and CDR2 YYDKDF (reference sequence). Trimming removed 0 bases at V and 8 bases at J, with 5 bases between. The CDR3 contains 12 residues.

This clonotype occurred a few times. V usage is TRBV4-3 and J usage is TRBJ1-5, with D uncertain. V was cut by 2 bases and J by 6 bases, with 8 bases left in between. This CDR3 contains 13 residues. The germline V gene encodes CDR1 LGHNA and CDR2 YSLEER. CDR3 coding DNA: TGCGCCAGCAGCCAACGCGTAGGTCAGCCCCAGCATTTT. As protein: CASSQRVGQPQHF.

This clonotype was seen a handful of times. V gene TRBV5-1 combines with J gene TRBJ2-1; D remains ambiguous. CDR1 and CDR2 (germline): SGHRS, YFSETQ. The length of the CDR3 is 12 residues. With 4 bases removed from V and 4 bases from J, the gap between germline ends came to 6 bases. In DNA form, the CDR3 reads TGCGCCAGCAGCGTGGCATACAATGAGCAGTTCTTC. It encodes CASSVAYNEQFF.

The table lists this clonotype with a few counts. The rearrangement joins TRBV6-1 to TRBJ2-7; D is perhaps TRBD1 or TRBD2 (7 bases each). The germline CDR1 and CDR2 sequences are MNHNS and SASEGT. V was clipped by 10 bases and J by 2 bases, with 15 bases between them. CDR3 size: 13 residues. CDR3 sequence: CATRGGWAYEQYF. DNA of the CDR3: TGTGCCACCAGGGGGGGGTGGGCCTACGAGCAGTACTTC.

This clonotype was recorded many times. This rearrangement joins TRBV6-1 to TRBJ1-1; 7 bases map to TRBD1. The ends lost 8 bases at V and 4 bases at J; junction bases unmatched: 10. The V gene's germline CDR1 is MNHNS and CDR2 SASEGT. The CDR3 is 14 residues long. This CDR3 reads CASLRRQGGTEAFF. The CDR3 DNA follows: TGTGCCAGCTTACGGAGGCAGGGGGGCACTGAAGCTTTCTTT.

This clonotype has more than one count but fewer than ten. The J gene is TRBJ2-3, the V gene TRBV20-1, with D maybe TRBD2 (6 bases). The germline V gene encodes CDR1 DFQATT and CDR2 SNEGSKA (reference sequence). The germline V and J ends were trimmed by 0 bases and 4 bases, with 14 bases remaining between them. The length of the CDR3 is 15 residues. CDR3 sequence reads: CSAREGASVADTQYF. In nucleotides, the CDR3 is TGCAGTGCTAGAGAAGGAGCTAGCGTCGCAGATACGCAGTATTTT.

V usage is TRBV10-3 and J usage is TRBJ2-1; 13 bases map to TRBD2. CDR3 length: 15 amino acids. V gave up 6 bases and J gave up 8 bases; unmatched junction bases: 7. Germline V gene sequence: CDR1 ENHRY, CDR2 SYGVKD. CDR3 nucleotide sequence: TGTGCCATCAGAGAGGGACTAGCGGGAAGGGATGAGCAGTTCTTC. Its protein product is CAIREGLAGRDEQFF.

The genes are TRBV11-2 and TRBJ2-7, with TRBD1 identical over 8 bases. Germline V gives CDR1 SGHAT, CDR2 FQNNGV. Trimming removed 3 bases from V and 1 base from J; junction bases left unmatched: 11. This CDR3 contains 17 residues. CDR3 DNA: TGTGCCAGCAGCTTCGGGACAGGCATCGAATGGTCCTACGAGCAGTACTTC. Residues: CASSFGTGIEWSYEQYF.

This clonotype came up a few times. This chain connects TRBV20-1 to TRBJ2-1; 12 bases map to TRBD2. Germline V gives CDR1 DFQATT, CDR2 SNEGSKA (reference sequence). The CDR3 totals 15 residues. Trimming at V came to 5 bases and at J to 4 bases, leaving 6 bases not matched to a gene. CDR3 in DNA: TGCAGTGCTCCTCGGACTAGCGGGGCTTACAATGAGCAGTTCTTC. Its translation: CSAPRTSGAYNEQFF.

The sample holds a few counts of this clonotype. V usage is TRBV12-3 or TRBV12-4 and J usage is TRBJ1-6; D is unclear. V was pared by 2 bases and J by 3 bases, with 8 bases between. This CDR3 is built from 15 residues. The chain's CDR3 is CASSLMANYNSPLHF. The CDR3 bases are TGTGCCAGCAGTTTAATGGCCAACTATAATTCACCCCTCCACTTT.

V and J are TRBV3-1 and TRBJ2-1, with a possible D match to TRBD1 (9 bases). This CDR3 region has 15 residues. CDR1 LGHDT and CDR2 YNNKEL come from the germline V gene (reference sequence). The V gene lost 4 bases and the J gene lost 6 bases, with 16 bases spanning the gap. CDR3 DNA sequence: TGTGCCAGCAGCCGACAGGGGGGGACTAGCAATGAGCAGTTCTTC. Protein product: CASSRQGGTSNEQFF.